Listed here are 27 T cell receptor beta chains from one sample, sequenced in a study of T cell responses to AZD1222 COVID-19 vaccine. Sequencing used immunoSEQ multiplex PCR; TCRdb keeps in-frame clones, though not all of them. The sample contains 150,000 to 180,000 clones, 88% of which appear only once. The sample was peripheral blood, taken on day 0 of AZD1222 vaccination. The source of these receptors is an adult in good health.

The gene calls are TRBV9 and TRBJ2-7; TRBD2 matches 8 bases. J lost 1 base, V lost 1 base, and 4 bases had no gene match. Germline V gives CDR1 SGDLS, CDR2 YYNGEE. This CDR3 has 15 amino acids. The CDR3 is CASSVKAGASYEQYF. CDR3 nucleotide sequence: TGTGCCAGCAGCGTAAAAGCGGGGGCTTCCTACGAGCAGTACTTC. Full variable domain (remainder filled in from reference TRBV9 and TRBJ2-7): DSGVTQTPKHLITATGQRVTLRCSPRSGDLSVYWYQQSLDQGLQFLIQYYNGEERAKGNILERFSAQQFPDLHSELNLSSLELGDSALYFCASSVKAGASYEQYFGPGTRLTVT.

The chain couples TRBV19 to TRBJ2-1; 16 bases agree with TRBD2. The germline V gene encodes CDR1 LNHDA and CDR2 SQIVND (reference sequence). The CDR3 length is 18 residues. The V segment lost 5 bases and the J segment 0 bases; nucleotides outside the gene matches: 4. In nucleotides, the CDR3 is TGTGCCAGTAGTCCGGGACTAGCGGGGGGGAGCTCCTACAATGAGCAGTTCTTC. Translating gives CASSPGLAGGSSYNEQFF.

The CDR3 DNA is TGTGCCAGCAGCGTAGGTAGGAATTCCTACGAGCAGTACTTC. Its protein product is CASSVGRNSYEQYF. The chain combines TRBV9 with TRBJ2-7; unclear D gene. Germline values: CDR1 SGDLS, CDR2 YYNGEE. This CDR3 is built from 14 residues. The V gene lost 0 bases and the J gene lost 1 base, with 8 bases spanning the gap.

J is TRBJ1-2 and V is TRBV4-1, with D possibly TRBD1 on 5 matching bases. The CDR3 length is 15 residues. Germline-derived CDR1 and CDR2 are MGHRA and YSYEKL. V lost 0 bases and J lost 4, with 12 bases in between. The CDR3 DNA sequence: TGCGCCAGCAGCCAAGATATCCTGCAGGGCTATGGCTACACCTTC. Translating it yields CASSQDILQGYGYTF.

The V call is TRBV5-1, the J call TRBJ1-2; TRBD1 matches 8 bases. CDR1 and CDR2 (germline): SGHRS, YFSETQ. The ends lost 4 bases at V and 6 bases at J; junction bases unmatched: 5. This CDR3 region has 13 residues. CDR3: CASSQDRADGYTF. The CDR3 region has the DNA TGCGCCAGCAGCCAGGACAGGGCGGATGGCTACACCTTC. The entire variable domain, with the rest obtained from reference TRBV5-1 and TRBJ1-2, is as follows: KAGVTQTPRYLIKTRGQQVTLSCSPISGHRSVSWYQQTPGQGLQFLFEYFSETQRNKGNFPGRFSGRQFSNSRSEMNVSTLELGDSALYLCASSQDRADGYTFGSGTRLTVV.

This clone showed up just once. The gene calls are TRBV9 and TRBJ2-7; weak D call: TRBD1 (5 bases). The CDR3 totals 12 residues. From germline, CDR1 is SGDLS and CDR2 YYNGEE. V lost 3 bases, J lost 7 bases, and 11 bases lay in between. CDR3: CASSAEGEEQYF. The CDR3 DNA is TGTGCCAGCAGCGCCGAAGGGGAAGAGCAGTACTTC.

The chain couples TRBV6-5 to TRBJ2-3, with 9 bases identical to TRBD1. The CDR3 runs to 13 residues. CDR1 and CDR2 from the germline V gene are MNHEY and SVGAGI. CDR3 protein: CTTGDRVTDTQYF. Written as DNA, the CDR3 is TGTACCACGGGGGACAGGGTTACAGATACGCAGTATTTT.

In nucleotides, the CDR3 is TGTGCCAGCAGCCAAGGTCAGGGGGGCTCCTACGAGCAGTACTTC. Its protein product is CASSQGQGGSYEQYF. This sequence joins TRBV3-1 (or the pseudogene TRBV3-2) and TRBJ2-7, with D maybe TRBD1 (7 bases). V lost 1 base to trimming and J lost 0 bases, with 10 bases between them. Per germline, CDR1 LGHDT and CDR2 YNNKEL (reference sequence). This CDR3 is 15 amino acids long.

The V gene is TRBV2, the J gene TRBJ1-6; D may be TRBD1 (6 bases). The CDR3 runs to 16 residues. V shed 3 bases and J shed 7 bases, with 16 bases lying between them. The germline gives CDR1 SNHLY, CDR2 FYNNEI. The CDR3 nucleotides read TGTGCCAGCAGTGAGAAGGACAGAAGGGCAAATTCACCCCTCCACTTT. Protein sequence: CASSEKDRRANSPLHF. The full variable domain, its missing parts supplied by reference TRBV2 and TRBJ1-6, is EPEVTQTPSHQVTQMGQEVILRCVPISNHLYFYWYRQILGQKVEFLVSFYNNEISEKSEIFDDQFSVERPDGSNFTLKIRSTKLEDSAMYFCASSEKDRRANSPLHFGNGTRLTVT.

This chain connects TRBV19 to TRBJ1-5; D uncertain. The germline V gene encodes CDR1 LNHDA and CDR2 SQIVND (reference sequence). This CDR3 is 14 amino acids long. V lost 5 bases and J lost 0, with 8 bases in between. CDR3 DNA: TGTGCCAGTAGTGACACCAATAGCAATCAGCCCCAGCATTTT. This translates into CASSDTNSNQPQHF.

The rearrangement joins TRBV29-1 to TRBJ1-2; 10 positions agree with TRBD1. This CDR3 comprises 12 residues. Losses at the gene ends were 7 bases for V and 7 bases for J; bases not matched to a gene: 6. Germline CDR1 is SQVTM and CDR2 is ANQGSEA. In nucleotides, the CDR3 is TGCAGCGGTCGGACAGGGGGATCTGGCTACACCTTC. Translated, it gives CSGRTGGSGYTF.

In this sample, this clone turned up once. The chain is built from TRBV7-2 and TRBJ2-7; no firm D call. Germline CDR1 is SGHTA and CDR2 is FQGNSA. The V end lost 5 bases, the J end lost 9 bases, and 14 bases lay between the germline ends. This CDR3 has 12 amino acids. The CDR3 DNA follows: TGTGCCAGCAGCCAAACTACGGTAGGGCAGTACTTC. Protein product: CASSQTTVGQYF.

The chain uses TRBV28 and TRBJ1-2; TRBD1 aligns across 10 bases. The CDR3 has 14 amino acids. Germline V CDR1 and CDR2: MDHEN, SYDVKM. Unmatched junction bases numbered 6, after V lost 5 bases and J lost 6 bases. The CDR3, as DNA: TGTGCCAGCAGTGCGGACAGGGGGGTGGATGGCTACACCTTC. Translated: CASSADRGVDGYTF.

This rearrangement joins TRBV7-6 to TRBJ1-2, with D uncertain. The CDR3 runs 13 residues. Germline V gives CDR1 SGHVS, CDR2 FNYEAQ. Deletions cut 3 bases from V and 7 bases from J, with 12 bases between. The chain's CDR3 is CASSLSQLGGYTF. The CDR3 DNA reads TGTGCCAGCAGCTTGTCCCAACTGGGTGGCTACACCTTC.

This clone was picked up a small number of times. The chain combines TRBV2 with TRBJ2-7; TRBD1 aligns across 8 bases. The CDR3 totals 13 residues. Trimming at V came to 2 bases and at J to 5 bases, leaving 2 bases not matched to a gene. In germline, CDR1 is SNHLY, CDR2 FYNNEI. The DNA for the CDR3 is TGTGCCAGCAGTGAAACAGGGGGGCACGAGCAGTACTTC. Translation: CASSETGGHEQYF.

The chain joins TRBV5-5 to TRBJ1-2; D is unresolved. V shed 2 bases and J shed 3 bases, with 11 bases lying between them. This CDR3 has 14 residues. Germline-derived CDR1 and CDR2 are SGHKS and YYEKEE (reference sequence). CDR3 sequence: CASSFLGTDYGYTF. The CDR3 DNA is TGTGCCAGCAGCTTTTTGGGTACGGACTATGGCTACACCTTC.

CDR3 region: CASTWGSADLYQTQYF. The CDR3 DNA sequence: TGTGCCAGCACCTGGGGCTCAGCGGACCTTTATCAGACCCAGTACTTC. V gene TRBV3-1 (or the pseudogene TRBV3-2) combines with J gene TRBJ2-5, with D perhaps TRBD1 or TRBD2 (5 bases each). The V end lost 7 bases, the J end lost 6 bases, and 24 bases lay between the germline ends. This CDR3 comprises 16 residues. Germline lookup yields CDR1 LGHDT and CDR2 YNNKEL (reference sequence).

The rearrangement links TRBV7-2 to TRBJ2-3, with 7 bases that match TRBD2. CDR3 length equals 16 residues. Germline V gene sequence: CDR1 SGHTA, CDR2 FQGNSA. V lost 3 bases, J lost 3 bases, and 9 bases stayed unmatched. The CDR3: CASSFNGGGSTDTQYF. CDR3 sequence (DNA): TGTGCCAGCAGCTTCAACGGCGGGGGATCAACAGATACGCAGTATTTT.

The chain uses TRBV4-3 and TRBJ2-1, with a tentative D call TRBD2 (6 bases). Trimming removed 4 bases at V and 9 bases at J, with 16 bases between. Per germline, CDR1 LGHNA and CDR2 YSLEER. The CDR3 covers 14 residues. The CDR3 region has the DNA TGCGCCAGCAGCCTTGGGGGGAGCTCGGGTGAGCAGTTCTTC. Its translation is CASSLGGSSGEQFF.

The chain uses TRBV19 and TRBJ2-1, with unresolved D. CDR1 and CDR2 from the germline V gene are LNHDA and SQIVND (reference sequence). The CDR3 contains 14 residues. The V gene lost 4 bases and the J gene lost 6 bases, with 13 bases spanning the gap. The CDR3 DNA follows: TGTGCCAGTAGTACCCACCCTTTGAGCAATGAGCAGTTCTTC. Its protein product is CASSTHPLSNEQFF.

This sequence joins TRBV7-9 and TRBJ1-1; a weak D match, TRBD1 (6 bases). Germline V lookup: CDR1 SEHNR, CDR2 FQNEAQ (reference sequence). The CDR3 spans 14 residues. Trimming removed 10 bases at V and 0 bases at J, with 15 bases between. The DNA for the CDR3 is TGTGCCACCCAAAAGGGACACCTGAACACTGAAGCTTTCTTT. This codes for CATQKGHLNTEAFF.

The V gene is TRBV20-1, the J gene TRBJ2-5; no clear D. Looked up from germline, CDR1 is DFQATT and CDR2 is SNEGSKA (reference sequence). Deletions cut 6 bases from V and 5 bases from J, with 10 bases between. There are 11 residues in the CDR3. This chain's CDR3 is CSASLLETQYF. DNA for the CDR3: TGCAGTGCCTCCCTCCTCGAGACCCAGTACTTC.

This chain joins TRBV24-1 and TRBJ1-4; TRBD1 might be the D (6 bases). The V end lost 8 bases, the J end lost 5 bases, and 11 bases lay between the germline ends. CDR1 and CDR2 from the germline V gene are KGHDR and SFDVKD. The CDR3 spans 13 residues. Written as DNA, the CDR3 is TGTGCCACCATCGGACAGCTGAATGAAAAACTGTTTTTT. Residues: CATIGQLNEKLFF.

V usage is TRBV4-3 and J usage is TRBJ1-4, with a weak D call TRBD1 (5 bases). The V gene lost 1 base and the J gene lost 8 bases, with 14 bases spanning the gap. The germline gives CDR1 LGHNA, CDR2 YSLEER. There are 15 residues in the CDR3. The CDR3 sequence: CASSQGQGTGEKLFF. CDR3 nucleotide sequence: TGCGCCAGCAGCCAAGGTCAGGGAACAGGAGAAAAACTGTTTTTT.

Note on this clone: The sample contains more than one DNA sequence encoding this CDR3. The V and J genes are TRBV28 and TRBJ1-5; 8 bases are a match to TRBD1. This CDR3 has 12 residues. Per germline, CDR1 MDHEN and CDR2 SYDVKM. The ends lost 6 bases at V and 7 bases at J; junction bases unmatched: 2. The CDR3 loop is CASSTGGQPQHF. In DNA form, the CDR3 reads TGTGCCAGCAGCACAGGGGGGCAGCCCCAGCATTTT.

The chain recombines TRBV5-6 with TRBJ1-5, with D unresolved. In germline, CDR1 is SGHDT, CDR2 YYEEEE. V gave up 0 bases and J gave up 9 bases, with 13 bases separating them. This CDR3 region has 14 residues. CDR3 amino acids: CASSLGSLNGPQHF. The CDR3 DNA is TGTGCCAGCAGCTTGGGCTCCCTAAATGGGCCCCAGCATTTT.

The CDR3 region has the DNA TGTGCCAGCAGCCATCCGAACGGGTTATACGAGCAGTACTTC. Translated, it gives CASSHPNGLYEQYF. The chain recombines TRBV3-1 (or the pseudogene TRBV3-2) with TRBJ2-7; D remains unclear. Germline CDR1 reads LGHDT; CDR2 reads YNNKEL (reference sequence). The CDR3 covers 14 residues. V was shortened by 3 bases and J by 4 bases, with 13 bases between the two germline ends.